Listed below are T cell receptor beta chains from one sample, sequenced in a study of blood T cell repertoires in COVID-19. Method: immunoSEQ multiplex PCR; TCRdb's copy keeps in-frame clones and lacks some. The repertoire consists of about 270,000 clones, with around 89% occurring once and the leading ten covering approximately 4%. Sequencing was done on a sample of PBMCs or T cells enriched from blood (not recorded which). The receptors derive from a woman in her twenties or thirties with acute COVID-19. Each CDR3 is given with its conserved first and last residue. The D gene is left open where the match is weak. For some rows the clone size is stated as once, few or many, or as a class when expanded; others skip it.

d_call	v_call	j_call	clone_size	cdr3_aa	cdr3_nt
TRBD2	TRBV4-1	TRBJ2-3	-	CASSHGASGSTGTDTQYF	TGCGCCAGCAGCCACGGGGCTAGCGGGAGTACGGGCACAGATACGCAGTATTTT
TRBD1	TRBV28	TRBJ2-7	-	CASSQRQGMSYEQYF	TGTGCCAGCAGCCAGAGACAGGGGATGTCCTACGAGCAGTACTTC
-	TRBV9	TRBJ1-5	-	CASSGGHASNQPQHF	TGTGCCAGCAGCGGGGGCCACGCAAGCAATCAGCCCCAGCATTTT
TRBD1	TRBV7-3	TRBJ1-1	-	CASSLTGDRENTEAFF	TGTGCCAGCAGCTTAACGGGGGACAGGGAGAACACTGAAGCTTTCTTT
TRBD2	TRBV5-4	TRBJ2-7	-	CASSFSGENYEQYF	TGTGCCAGCAGCTTTAGCGGGGAAAACTACGAGCAGTACTTC
-	TRBV29-1	TRBJ2-3	-	CSVVGAADTQYF	TGCAGCGTTGTGGGAGCTGCAGATACGCAGTATTTT
TRBD2	TRBV30	TRBJ2-3	-	CAWGSRLAGGNTDTQYF	TGTGCCTGGGGAAGCAGACTAGCGGGAGGTAACACAGATACGCAGTATTTT
TRBD1	TRBV27	TRBJ2-7	-	CASSTGTGSYEQYF	TGTGCCAGCAGTACCGGGACAGGTTCCTACGAGCAGTACTTC
TRBD1	TRBV19	TRBJ2-2	-	CASSQQGTDTGELFF	TGTGCCAGTAGTCAACAGGGGACCGACACCGGGGAGCTGTTTTTT
-	TRBV29-1	TRBJ2-7	-	CSVVGDGGDEQYF	TGCAGCGTTGTCGGGGATGGAGGCGACGAGCAGTACTTC
-	TRBV28	TRBJ2-7	-	CASSLGGGGGDEQYF	TGTGCCAGCAGTTTAGGGGGAGGGGGAGGCGACGAGCAGTACTTC
-	TRBV6-5	TRBJ1-1	-	CASSYSTAKNTEAFF	TGTGCCAGCAGTTACTCGACAGCCAAGAACACTGAAGCTTTCTTT
TRBD1	TRBV11-2	TRBJ1-2	-	CASSSHRDRARGYTF	TGTGCCAGCAGCTCGCACCGAGACAGGGCACGGGGCTACACCTTC
-	TRBV30	TRBJ1-3	-	CAWSVGLQGRDTIYF	TGTGCCTGGAGTGTAGGGCTGCAGGGGAGAGACACCATATATTTT
-	TRBV30	TRBJ2-7	-	CAWSSSYEQYF	TGTGCCTGGAGTTCCAGCTACGAGCAGTACTTC
TRBD2	TRBV18	TRBJ2-7	-	CASSPPDGARSSGRAGEQYF	TGTGCCAGCTCACCCCCGGACGGGGCCCGATCTAGCGGGAGGGCAGGTGAGCAGTACTTC
-	TRBV30	TRBJ1-2	-	CAWSADRLNRETYGYTF	TGTGCCTGGAGCGCCGATAGACTAAACAGGGAGACCTATGGCTACACCTTC
-	TRBV7-3	TRBJ2-2	-	CASSSLGAENTGELFF	TGTGCCAGCAGCTCCTTAGGGGCAGAGAACACCGGGGAGCTGTTTTTT
TRBD1	TRBV19	TRBJ1-2	-	CASRGQGSNGYTF	TGTGCCAGTAGGGGACAGGGATCGAATGGCTACACCTTC
TRBD1	TRBV7-9	TRBJ2-7	-	CASTQSLDRGLGEQYF	TGTGCCAGCACCCAATCCTTGGACAGGGGGCTCGGCGAGCAGTACTTC
TRBD1	TRBV6-6	TRBJ1-1	few	CASSTHQTGVDTEAFF	TGTGCCAGCAGCACACACCAGACAGGGGTGGACACTGAAGCTTTCTTT
TRBD1	TRBV2	TRBJ1-4	-	CASVGGRGKSNEKLFF	TGTGCCAGCGTCGGAGGCAGGGGGAAATCTAATGAAAAACTGTTTTTT
-	TRBV5-1	TRBJ2-3	once	CASSLVADTDTQYF	TGCGCCAGCAGCTTGGTAGCCGACACAGATACGCAGTATTTT
TRBD2	TRBV9	TRBJ2-1	-	CASSSGLAGIGEQFF	TGTGCCAGCAGCAGCGGACTAGCGGGAATAGGTGAGCAGTTCTTC
TRBD2	TRBV13	TRBJ2-7	once	CASSLVPGGSYEQYF	TGTGCCAGCAGCTTAGTTCCGGGAGGGTCCTACGAGCAGTACTTC
TRBD1	TRBV28	TRBJ2-2	-	CASSIQGSTGELFF	TGTGCCAGCAGTATACAGGGGAGCACCGGGGAGCTGTTTTTT
TRBD2	TRBV5-1	TRBJ2-3	-	CASSEGPPLAGGGTDTQYF	TGCGCCAGCAGCGAAGGGCCGCCTCTAGCGGGAGGGGGCACAGATACGCAGTATTTT
TRBD2	TRBV5-4	TRBJ2-5	-	CASSPSGTSERGTQYF	TGTGCCAGCAGTCCCTCCGGGACTAGCGAGAGGGGGACCCAGTACTTC
TRBD1	TRBV18	TRBJ2-5	-	CASSRGTGEETQYF	TGTGCCAGCTCACGCGGGACAGGCGAAGAGACCCAGTACTTC
-	TRBV4-1	TRBJ2-7	-	CASSPGSGAYEQYF	TGCGCCAGCAGCCCGGGGTCGGGGGCCTACGAGCAGTACTTC
-	TRBV5-4	TRBJ2-7	-	CASSLDSYVSEQYF	TGTGCCAGCAGCTTGGACTCCTATGTGAGTGAGCAGTACTTC
TRBD1	TRBV29-1	TRBJ2-5	-	CSVEWTGQETQYF	TGCAGCGTTGAATGGACAGGGCAAGAGACCCAGTACTTC
TRBD2	TRBV6-4	TRBJ2-2	-	CASSPAAGEGTGELFF	TGTGCCAGCAGTCCGGCGGCGGGAGAAGGCACCGGGGAGCTGTTTTTT
-	TRBV24-1	TRBJ2-2	-	CATSEYRRDLNTGELFF	TGTGCCACCAGTGAGTACCGCCGGGACTTAAACACCGGGGAGCTGTTTTTT
TRBD1	TRBV3-1/TRBV3-2	TRBJ2-1	once	CASSQVSYRGADEQFF	TGTGCCAGCAGCCAAGTTAGTTACAGGGGGGCGGATGAGCAGTTCTTC
TRBD2	TRBV9	TRBJ2-7	-	CASSPTFGLAGGGEQYF	TGTGCCAGCAGCCCCACCTTCGGGTTAGCGGGAGGAGGGGAGCAGTACTTC
-	TRBV7-3	TRBJ2-1	-	CASSPYNEQFF	TGTGCCAGCAGCCCATACAATGAGCAGTTCTTC
TRBD2	TRBV4-2	TRBJ2-7	-	CASSQDASGSSYEQYF	TGTGCCAGCAGCCAAGATGCTAGCGGGAGTTCTTACGAGCAGTACTTC
TRBD1	TRBV6-5	TRBJ1-2	-	CASSTTGPPYYGYTF	TGTGCCAGCAGCACGACAGGGCCGCCTTACTATGGCTACACCTTC
-	TRBV24-1	TRBJ2-7	-	CATSPQDRPYEQYF	TGTGCCACCAGTCCTCAGGACAGACCCTACGAGCAGTACTTC
TRBD1	TRBV6-2/TRBV6-3	TRBJ1-2	-	CASSFEPGQGGNYTF	TGTGCCAGCAGCTTTGAACCGGGACAGGGAGGCAACTACACCTTC
-	TRBV27	TRBJ2-5	-	CASSLHQGSQETQYF	TGTGCCAGCAGTTTGCATCAGGGAAGCCAAGAGACCCAGTACTTC
TRBD2	TRBV4-2	TRBJ2-1	-	CASSLERLADEQFF	TGTGCCAGCAGCCTAGAGCGACTAGCCGATGAGCAGTTCTTC
TRBD1	TRBV27	TRBJ2-7	-	CASSYKDRFYEQYF	TGTGCCAGCAGTTACAAGGACAGGTTCTACGAGCAGTACTTC
-	TRBV12-3/TRBV12-4	TRBJ1-5	-	CASSLTENQPQHF	TGTGCCAGCAGTTTAACTGAAAATCAGCCCCAGCATTTT
TRBD2	TRBV7-8	TRBJ2-7	-	CASRGTSGYEQYF	TGTGCCAGCAGGGGGACTAGCGGGTACGAGCAGTACTTC
-	TRBV19	TRBJ1-5	-	CASTLLDSNQPQHF	TGTGCCAGCACACTCTTAGACAGTAATCAGCCCCAGCATTTT